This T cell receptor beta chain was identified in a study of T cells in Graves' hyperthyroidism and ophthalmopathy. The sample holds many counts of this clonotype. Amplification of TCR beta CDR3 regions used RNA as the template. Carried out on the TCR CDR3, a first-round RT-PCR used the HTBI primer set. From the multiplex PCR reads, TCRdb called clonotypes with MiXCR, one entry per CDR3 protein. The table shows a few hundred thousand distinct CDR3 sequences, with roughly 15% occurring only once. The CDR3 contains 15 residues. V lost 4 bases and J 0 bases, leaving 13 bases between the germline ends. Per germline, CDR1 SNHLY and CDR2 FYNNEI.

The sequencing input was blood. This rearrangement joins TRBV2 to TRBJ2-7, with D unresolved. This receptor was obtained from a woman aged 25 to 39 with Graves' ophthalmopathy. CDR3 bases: TGTGCCAGCAGTGTCGGGTTGGCGAACTCCTACGAGCAGTACTTC. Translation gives CASSVGLANSYEQYF.